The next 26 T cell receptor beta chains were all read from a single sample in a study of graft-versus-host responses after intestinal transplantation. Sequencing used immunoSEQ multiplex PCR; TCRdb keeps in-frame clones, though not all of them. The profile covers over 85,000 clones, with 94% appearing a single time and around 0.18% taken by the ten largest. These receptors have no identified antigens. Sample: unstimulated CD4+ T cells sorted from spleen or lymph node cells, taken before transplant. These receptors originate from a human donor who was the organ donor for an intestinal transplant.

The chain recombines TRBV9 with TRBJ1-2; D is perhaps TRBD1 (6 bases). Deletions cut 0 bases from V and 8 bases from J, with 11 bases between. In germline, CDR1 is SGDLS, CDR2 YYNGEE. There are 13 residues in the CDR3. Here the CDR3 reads CASSVVSQGGYTF. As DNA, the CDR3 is TGTGCCAGCAGCGTAGTTAGTCAGGGGGGCTACACCTTC.

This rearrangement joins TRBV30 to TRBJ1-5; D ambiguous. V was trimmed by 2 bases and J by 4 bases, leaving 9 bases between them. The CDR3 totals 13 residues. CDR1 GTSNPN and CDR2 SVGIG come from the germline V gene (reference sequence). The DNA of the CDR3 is TGTGCCTGGAGTATCGCAGTTAATCAGCCCCAGCATTTT. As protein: CAWSIAVNQPQHF.

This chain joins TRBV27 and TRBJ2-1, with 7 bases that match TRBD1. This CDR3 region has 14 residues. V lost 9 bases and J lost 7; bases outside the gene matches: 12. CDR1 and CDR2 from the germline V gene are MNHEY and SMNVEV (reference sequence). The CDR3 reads CASCVDRSWNEQFF. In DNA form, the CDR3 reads TGTGCCAGTTGTGTGGACAGGTCATGGAATGAGCAGTTCTTC.

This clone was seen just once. This chain's CDR3 is CASSPPQGQLNQETQYF. The CDR3 coding sequence is TGTGCCAGCTCACCCCCCCAGGGCCAATTGAACCAAGAGACCCAGTACTTC. The chain employs TRBV18 and TRBJ2-5, with a weak D call TRBD1 (5 bases). The CDR3 runs 17 residues. Looked up from germline, CDR1 is KGHSH and CDR2 is LQKENI. V was pared by 3 bases and J by 0 bases, with 17 bases between.

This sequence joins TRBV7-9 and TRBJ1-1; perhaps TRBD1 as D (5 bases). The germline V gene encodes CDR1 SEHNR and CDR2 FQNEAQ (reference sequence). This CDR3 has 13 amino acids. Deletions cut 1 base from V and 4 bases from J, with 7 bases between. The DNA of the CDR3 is TGTGCCAGCAGCTTAGGTGGGACCACTGAAGCTTTCTTT. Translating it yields CASSLGGTTEAFF. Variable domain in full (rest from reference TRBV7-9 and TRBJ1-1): DTGVSQNPRHKITKRGQNVTFRCDPISEHNRLYWYRQTLGQGPEFLTYFQNEAQLEKSRLLSDRFSAERPKGSFSTLEIQRTEQGDSAMYLCASSLGGTTEAFFGQGTRLTVV.

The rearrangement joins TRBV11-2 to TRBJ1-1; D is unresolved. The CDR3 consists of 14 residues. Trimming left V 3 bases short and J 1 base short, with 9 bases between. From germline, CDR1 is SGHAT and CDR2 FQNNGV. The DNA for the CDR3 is TGTGCCAGCAGCTTCTCGCCAGGGAACACTGAAGCTTTCTTT. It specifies CASSFSPGNTEAFF.

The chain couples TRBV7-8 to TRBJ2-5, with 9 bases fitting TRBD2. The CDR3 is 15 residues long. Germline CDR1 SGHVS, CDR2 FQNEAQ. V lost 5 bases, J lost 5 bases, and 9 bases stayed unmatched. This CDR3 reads CASSVSGGSGETQYF. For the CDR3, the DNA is TGTGCCAGCAGCGTAAGCGGGGGGAGCGGGGAGACCCAGTACTTC.

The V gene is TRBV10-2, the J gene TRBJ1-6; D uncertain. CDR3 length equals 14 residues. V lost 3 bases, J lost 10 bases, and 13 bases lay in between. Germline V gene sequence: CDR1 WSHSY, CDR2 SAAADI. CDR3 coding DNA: TGCGCCAGCAGTGATACCGGGGTTCGATCACCCCTCCACTTT. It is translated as CASSDTGVRSPLHF.

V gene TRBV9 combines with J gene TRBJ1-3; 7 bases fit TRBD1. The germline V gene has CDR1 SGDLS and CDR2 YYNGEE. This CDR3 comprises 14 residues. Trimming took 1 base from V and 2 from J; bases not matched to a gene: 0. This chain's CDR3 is CASSVQGAGNTIYF. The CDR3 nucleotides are TGTGCCAGCAGCGTACAGGGGGCTGGAAACACCATATATTTT.

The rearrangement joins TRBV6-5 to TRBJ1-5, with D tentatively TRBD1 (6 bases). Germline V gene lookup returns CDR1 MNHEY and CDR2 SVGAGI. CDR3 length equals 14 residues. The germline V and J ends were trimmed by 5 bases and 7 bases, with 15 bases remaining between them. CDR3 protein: CASSEQGIWQPQHF. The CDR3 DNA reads TGTGCCAGCAGTGAACAGGGCATTTGGCAGCCCCAGCATTTT.

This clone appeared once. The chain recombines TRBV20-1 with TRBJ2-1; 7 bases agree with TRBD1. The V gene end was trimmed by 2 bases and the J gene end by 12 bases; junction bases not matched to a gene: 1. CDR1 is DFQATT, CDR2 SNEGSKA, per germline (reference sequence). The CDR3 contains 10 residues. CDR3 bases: TGCAGTGCTAGACGGGACAGGCAGTTCTTC. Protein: CSARRDRQFF.

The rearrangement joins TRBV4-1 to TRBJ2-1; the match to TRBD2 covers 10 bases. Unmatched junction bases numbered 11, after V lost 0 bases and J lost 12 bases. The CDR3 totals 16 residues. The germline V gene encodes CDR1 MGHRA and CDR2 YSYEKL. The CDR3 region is CASSQELAASGGRQFF. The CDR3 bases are TGCGCCAGCAGCCAAGAATTAGCGGCTAGCGGGGGAAGGCAGTTCTTC.

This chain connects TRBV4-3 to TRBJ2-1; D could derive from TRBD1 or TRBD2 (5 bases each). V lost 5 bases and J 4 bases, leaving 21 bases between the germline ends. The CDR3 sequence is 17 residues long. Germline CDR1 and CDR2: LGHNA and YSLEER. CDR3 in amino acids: CASSSYENSGGYNEQFF. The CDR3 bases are TGCGCCAGCAGCTCGTACGAGAACAGTGGGGGTTACAATGAGCAGTTCTTC.

The CDR3 nucleotides are TGTGCCAGCAGCAACGGCGGTTTGTACGAGCAGTACTTC. Its translation is CASSNGGLYEQYF. The rearrangement links TRBV11-2 to TRBJ2-7; D not certain. This CDR3 contains 13 residues. Germline CDR1 and CDR2: SGHAT and FQNNGV. Trimming removed 5 bases from V and 4 bases from J, with 12 bases in between.

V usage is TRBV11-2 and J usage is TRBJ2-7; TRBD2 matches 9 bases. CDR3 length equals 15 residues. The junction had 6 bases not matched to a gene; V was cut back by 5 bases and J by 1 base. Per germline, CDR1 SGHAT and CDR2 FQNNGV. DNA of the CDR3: TGTGCCAGCAGCGCGGGACTAGCCGCTTCCTACGAGCAGTACTTC. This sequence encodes CASSAGLAASYEQYF.

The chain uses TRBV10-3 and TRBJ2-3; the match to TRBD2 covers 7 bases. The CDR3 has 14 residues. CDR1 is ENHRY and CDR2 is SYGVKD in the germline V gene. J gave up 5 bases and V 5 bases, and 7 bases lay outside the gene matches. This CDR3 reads CAISPSGTKDTQYF. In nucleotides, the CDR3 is TGTGCCATCAGTCCCTCCGGGACTAAAGATACGCAGTATTTT.

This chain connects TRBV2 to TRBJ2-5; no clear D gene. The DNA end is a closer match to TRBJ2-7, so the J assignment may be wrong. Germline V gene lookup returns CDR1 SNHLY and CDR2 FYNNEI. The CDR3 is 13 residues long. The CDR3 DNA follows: TGTGCCAGCACACCAGAGTGGTCTTACGAGCAGTACTTC. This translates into CASTPEWSYEQYF.

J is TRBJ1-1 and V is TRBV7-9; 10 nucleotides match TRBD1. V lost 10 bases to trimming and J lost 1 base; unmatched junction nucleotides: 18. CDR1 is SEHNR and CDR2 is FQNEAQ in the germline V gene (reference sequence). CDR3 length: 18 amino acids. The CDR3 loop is CATSTGGRKTITNTEAFF. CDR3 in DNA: TGTGCCACCTCGACAGGGGGCCGTAAGACGATTACGAACACTGAAGCTTTCTTT.

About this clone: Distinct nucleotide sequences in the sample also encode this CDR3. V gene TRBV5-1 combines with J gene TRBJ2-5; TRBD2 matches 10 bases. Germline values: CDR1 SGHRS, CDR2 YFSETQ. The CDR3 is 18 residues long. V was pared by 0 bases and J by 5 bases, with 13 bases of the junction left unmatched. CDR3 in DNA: TGCGCCAGCAGCTTGGATGGGGCTCGGAGCGGGGGGGCGGAGACCCAGTACTTC. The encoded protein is CASSLDGARSGGAETQYF.

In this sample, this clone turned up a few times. The CDR3 sequence: CASSLLQGNEQFF. In DNA form, the CDR3 reads TGTGCCAGCAGCTTATTGCAGGGGAATGAGCAGTTCTTC. V gene TRBV7-9 combines with J gene TRBJ2-1; D perhaps matches TRBD1 (6 bases). The CDR3 is 13 residues long. Germline lookup yields CDR1 SEHNR and CDR2 FQNEAQ (reference sequence). Trimming cost V 2 bases and J 7 bases, with 9 bases left between them.

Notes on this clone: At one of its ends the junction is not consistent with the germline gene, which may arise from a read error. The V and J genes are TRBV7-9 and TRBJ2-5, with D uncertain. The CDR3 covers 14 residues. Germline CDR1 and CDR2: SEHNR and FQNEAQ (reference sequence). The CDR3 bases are TGTGCCAGCAGCTTAGGACAAAAACAAGAGGCCCAGTACTTC. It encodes CASSLGQKQEAQYF.

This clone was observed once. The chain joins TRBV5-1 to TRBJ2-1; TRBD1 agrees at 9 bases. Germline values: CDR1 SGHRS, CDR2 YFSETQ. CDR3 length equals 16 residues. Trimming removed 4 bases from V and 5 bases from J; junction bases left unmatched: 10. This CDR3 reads CASSGAWDRVDNEQFF. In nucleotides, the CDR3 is TGCGCCAGCAGCGGGGCCTGGGACAGGGTTGACAATGAGCAGTTCTTC. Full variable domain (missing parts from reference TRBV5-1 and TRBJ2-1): KAGVTQTPRYLIKTRGQQVTLSCSPISGHRSVSWYQQTPGQGLQFLFEYFSETQRNKGNFPGRFSGRQFSNSRSEMNVSTLELGDSALYLCASSGAWDRVDNEQFFGPGTRLTVL.

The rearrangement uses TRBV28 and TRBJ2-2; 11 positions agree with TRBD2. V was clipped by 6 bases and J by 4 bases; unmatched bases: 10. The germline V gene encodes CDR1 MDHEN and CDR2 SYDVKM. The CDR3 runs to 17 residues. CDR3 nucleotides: TGTGCCAGCAGGCCCCCGGGACTAGCGGCGGTCACCGGGGAGCTGTTTTTT. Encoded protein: CASRPPGLAAVTGELFF.

In DNA, the CDR3 is TGTGCCAGCAGCCAAACGAAGGGGATCGACGAGCAGTACTTC. This gives the protein CASSQTKGIDEQYF. This chain uses TRBV14 with TRBJ2-7; possible D gene TRBD1, 5 bases. This CDR3 has 14 residues. Trimming pared 2 bases from V and 5 bases from J, leaving 13 bases between. Germline V CDR1 and CDR2: SGHDN, FVKESK. Supplemented by reference TRBV14 and TRBJ2-7, the full variable domain reads EAGVTQFPSHSVIEKGQTVTLRCDPISGHDNLYWYRRVMGKEIKFLLHFVKESKQDESGMPNNRFLAERTGGTYSTLKVQPAELEDSGVYFCASSQTKGIDEQYFGPGTRLTVT.

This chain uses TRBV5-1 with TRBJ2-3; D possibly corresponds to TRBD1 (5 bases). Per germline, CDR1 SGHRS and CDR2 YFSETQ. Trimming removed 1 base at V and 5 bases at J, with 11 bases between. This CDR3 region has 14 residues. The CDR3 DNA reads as TGCGCCAGCAGCTTGATAGGGGCGGAAGATACGCAGTATTTT. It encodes CASSLIGAEDTQYF.

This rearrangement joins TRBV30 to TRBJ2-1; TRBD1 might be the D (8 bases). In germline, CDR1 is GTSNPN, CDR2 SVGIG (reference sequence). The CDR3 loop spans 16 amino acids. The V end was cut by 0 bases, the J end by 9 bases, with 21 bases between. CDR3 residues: CAWSVPDRERGGEQFF. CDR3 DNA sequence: TGTGCCTGGAGTGTCCCGGACAGGGAAAGGGGGGGTGAGCAGTTCTTC. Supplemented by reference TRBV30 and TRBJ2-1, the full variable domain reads SQTIHQWPATLVQPVGSPLSLECTVEGTSNPNLYWYRQAAGRGLQLLFYSVGIGQISSEVPQNLSASRPQDRQFILSSKKLLLSDSGFYLCAWSVPDRERGGEQFFGPGTRLTVL.